A single sample gave rise to the 21 T cell receptor beta chains below, sequenced in a study of cytomegalovirus exposure and HLA in healthy donors. Vbeta (60) and Jbeta (13) primers were used in the PCR. Data came from immunoSEQ multiplex PCR; TCRdb stores just in-frame clones and leaves some out. The repertoire consists of about 160,000 clones, with around 80% occurring once and the leading ten covering nearly 6.5%. Source material: PBMCs. Receptors originate from a man aged 45-60 years in good health and CMV-seropositive.

J is TRBJ2-7 and V is TRBV5-1; TRBD1 matches at 9 bases. This CDR3 has 15 amino acids. V trimming: 4 bases; J trimming: 6 bases; junction bases outside the gene matches: 11. Germline-derived CDR1 and CDR2 are SGHRS and YFSETQ. The CDR3 sequence: CASSARTGEFGEQYF. DNA of the CDR3: TGCGCCAGCAGCGCACGGACAGGGGAATTCGGCGAGCAGTACTTC.

The chain links TRBV25-1 to TRBJ1-6; the D is unclear. The V end was cut by 1 base, the J end by 13 bases, with 17 bases between. The CDR3 sequence is 15 residues long. Germline loops: CDR1 MGHDK, CDR2 SYGVNS. The CDR3 DNA follows: TGTGCCAGCAGTGAATCGGGCGGGTATGGGTCTCCCCTCCACTTT. This translates into CASSESGGYGSPLHF.

The V gene is TRBV21-1, the J gene TRBJ2-2; the D call of TRBD2 is as the table states it, not checked on the DNA. TRBV21-1 is described as a pseudogene. The CDR3 covers 17 residues. In DNA, the CDR3 is TGTGCCAGCAGCACTGGGACTAGCGGGGGGGTCACCGGGGAGCTGTTTTTT. It codes for CASSTGTSGGVTGELFF.

This sequence joins TRBV5-1 and TRBJ1-2, with no clear D. This CDR3 has 13 amino acids. V dropped 4 bases and J dropped 7 bases, with 14 bases sitting between them. Germline lookup yields CDR1 SGHRS and CDR2 YFSETQ. The CDR3 bases are TGCGCCAGCAGCCCGCGGCCCTCGGGTGGCTACACCTTC. Its protein product is CASSPRPSGGYTF. Complete variable domain (other parts from reference TRBV5-1 and TRBJ1-2): KAGVTQTPRYLIKTRGQQVTLSCSPISGHRSVSWYQQTPGQGLQFLFEYFSETQRNKGNFPGRFSGRQFSNSRSEMNVSTLELGDSALYLCASSPRPSGGYTFGSGTRLTVV.

The V and J genes are TRBV6-1 and TRBJ1-5; possible D gene TRBD1, 5 bases. The CDR3 consists of 15 residues. CDR1 MNHNS and CDR2 SASEGT come from the germline V gene. Trimming removed 6 bases from V and 3 bases from J, with 15 bases in between. This CDR3 reads CASRISGGINQPQHF. The CDR3 coding sequence is TGTGCCAGCAGGATCTCGGGGGGAATCAATCAGCCCCAGCATTTT.

The gene calls are TRBV27 and TRBJ2-2; D is undetermined. Germline CDR1 MNHEY, CDR2 SMNVEV (reference sequence). CDR3 size: 15 residues. The ends were cut back, 4 bases at V and 7 bases at J, with 16 bases in the middle. CDR3 loop: CASSYSLGVHGELFF. The CDR3 DNA follows: TGTGCCAGCAGTTACAGCTTGGGCGTCCACGGGGAGCTGTTTTTT.

The V gene is TRBV5-1, the J gene TRBJ2-2, with 9 bases fitting TRBD2. The CDR3 contains 15 residues. V dropped 8 bases and J dropped 7; count of bases not matched to a gene: 12. Germline assignment: CDR1 SGHRS and CDR2 YFSETQ. The CDR3 coding sequence is TGCGCCAGTCGGGTAGCGGGAGAAAGTCGCGGGGAGCTGTTTTTT. Protein sequence: CASRVAGESRGELFF.

The V and J genes are TRBV15 and TRBJ1-2; weak D call: TRBD1 (5 bases). V was pared by 5 bases and J by 7 bases, with 14 bases between. This CDR3 region has 13 residues. The germline CDR1 and CDR2 sequences are LNHNV and YYDKDF (reference sequence). In DNA form, the CDR3 reads TGTGCCACCAGCTGGAGACAGACAAGTGGCTACACCTTC. It translates to CATSWRQTSGYTF.

This clone occurred a few times. The rearrangement joins TRBV27 to TRBJ1-2, with 10 bases that match TRBD1. The CDR3 has 15 residues. Losses at the gene ends were 2 bases for V and 4 bases for J; bases not matched to a gene: 4. The germline gives CDR1 MNHEY, CDR2 SMNVEV (reference sequence). The CDR3 reads CASSLRGQGIYGYTF. As DNA, the CDR3 is TGTGCCAGCAGTTTAAGGGGACAGGGGATCTATGGCTACACCTTC.

The chain couples TRBV11-2 to TRBJ1-4; D call uncertain. CDR1 is SGHAT and CDR2 is FQNNGV in the germline V gene. V shed 2 bases and J shed 8 bases, with 12 bases lying between them. This CDR3 is 14 amino acids long. The CDR3 reads CASSLSSFDEKLFF. The DNA of the CDR3 is TGTGCCAGCAGCTTAAGTAGCTTTGACGAAAAACTGTTTTTT.

Remarks on this clone: The same CDR3 can be traced to other DNA sequences in this sample. CDR3 in DNA: TGCGCCAGCAGGACACAGGGGGAAGCTTTCTTT. It codes for CASRTQGEAFF. J is TRBJ1-1 and V is TRBV10-2, with 7 bases that match TRBD1. The CDR3 contains 11 residues. Germline assignment: CDR1 WSHSY and CDR2 SAAADI. V trimming: 6 bases; J trimming: 8 bases; junction bases outside the gene matches: 3.

This rearrangement joins TRBV28 to TRBJ2-1; 15 nucleotides line up with TRBD2. Unmatched junction bases numbered 10, after V lost 5 bases and J lost 2 bases. Per germline, CDR1 MDHEN and CDR2 SYDVKM. This CDR3 has 19 amino acids. Here the CDR3 DNA reads TGTGCCAGCAGTCCCCTAGGACTAGCGGGGGGGAATACCTACAATGAGCAGTTCTTC. Its protein is CASSPLGLAGGNTYNEQFF.

V and J are TRBV11-2 and TRBJ2-7, with 7 bases fitting TRBD1. This CDR3 is 14 amino acids long. From germline, CDR1 is SGHAT and CDR2 FQNNGV. The V segment lost 1 base and the J segment 2 bases; nucleotides outside the gene matches: 2. The CDR3 loop is CASSLGTGPYEQYF. The CDR3 DNA reads TGTGCCAGCAGCTTAGGGACAGGACCCTACGAGCAGTACTTC.

In this sample, this clone turned up a few times. CDR3 amino acids: CASAPDTLVVSSNQPQHF. In DNA, the CDR3 is TGTGCTAGTGCCCCGGACACCCTAGTTGTTTCTAGCAATCAGCCCCAGCATTTT. V and J are TRBV12-5 and TRBJ1-5; TRBD1 might be the D (5 bases). This CDR3 spans 18 amino acids. Trimming took off 7 bases at V and 0 bases at J, with 22 bases between the two ends. Germline loops: CDR1 LGHNT, CDR2 FRNRAP.

The J gene is TRBJ2-1, the V gene TRBV5-6; D is unresolved. The CDR3 runs 14 residues. In germline, CDR1 is SGHDT, CDR2 YYEEEE. The V gene lost 0 bases and the J gene lost 8 bases, with 12 bases spanning the gap. The CDR3 DNA reads as TGTGCCAGCAGCTTGGGGGCACTCCCCGATGAGCAGTTCTTC. The encoded protein is CASSLGALPDEQFF.

The J gene is TRBJ1-6, the V gene TRBV9, with 10 nucleotides matching TRBD1. CDR3 length: 16 residues. Trimming removed 3 bases from V and 6 bases from J; junction bases left unmatched: 6. The germline V gene has CDR1 SGDLS and CDR2 YYNGEE. The CDR3 sequence is CASSGAGTGVNSPLHF. The CDR3 bases are TGTGCCAGCAGCGGCGCCGGGACAGGGGTTAATTCACCCCTCCACTTT. Complete variable domain (other parts from reference TRBV9 and TRBJ1-6): DSGVTQTPKHLITATGQRVTLRCSPRSGDLSVYWYQQSLDQGLQFLIQYYNGEERAKGNILERFSAQQFPDLHSELNLSSLELGDSALYFCASSGAGTGVNSPLHFGNGTRLTVT.

This chain links TRBV11-2 with TRBJ2-5; no clear D. Trimming shortened V by 5 bases and J by 0 bases, and 13 bases separated the two germline ends. This CDR3 spans 15 amino acids. Germline values: CDR1 SGHAT, CDR2 FQNNGV. The CDR3 here is CASSALLKDQETQYF. The CDR3 coding sequence is TGTGCCAGCAGCGCACTCCTAAAAGACCAAGAGACCCAGTACTTC.

The genes are TRBV11-2 and TRBJ2-3, with TRBD2 as a possible D gene (5 bases). The germline V gene encodes CDR1 SGHAT and CDR2 FQNNGV. This CDR3 region has 12 residues. V lost 4 bases to trimming and J lost 6 bases, with 8 bases between them. The CDR3 DNA sequence: TGTGCCAGCAGCTCGTGGAGGGATACGCAGTATTTT. It codes for CASSSWRDTQYF.

The V call is TRBV7-9, the J call TRBJ1-1, with TRBD1 matching over 9 bases. Germline lookup yields CDR1 SEHNR and CDR2 FQNEAQ (reference sequence). This CDR3 region has 14 residues. J was trimmed by 0 bases and V by 5 bases; bases with no gene match: 1. This CDR3 is CASSRTGVNTEAFF. Written as DNA, the CDR3 is TGTGCCAGCAGCCGGACAGGGGTGAACACTGAAGCTTTCTTT.

The rearrangement joins TRBV10-2 to TRBJ2-4; tentatively, D is TRBD2 (5 bases). CDR3 length: 15 residues. The V end was cut by 0 bases, the J end by 9 bases, with 15 bases between. Germline CDR1 reads WSHSY; CDR2 reads SAAADI. The CDR3 nucleotides read TGCGCCAGCAGTGAGTCGGCGGTGGGGAGAGGCATTCAGTACTTC. It yields the protein CASSESAVGRGIQYF.

This clone was detected once. This chain connects TRBV2 to TRBJ2-3, with D perhaps TRBD2 (5 bases). Trimming took 7 bases from V and 5 from J, leaving 10 bases between them. CDR3 length: 12 amino acids. In germline, CDR1 is SNHLY, CDR2 FYNNEI. CDR3 bases: TGTGCCAGCACGGGGTCGGGAGATACGCAGTATTTT. It encodes CASTGSGDTQYF.